Presented here are 7 T cell receptor beta chains from one specimen sequenced in a study of T cells in Graves' hyperthyroidism and ophthalmopathy. Amplified TCR beta CDR3 regions came from RNA transcripts. First-round RT-PCR of the TCR CDR3 relied on the HTBI primer set. TCRdb redid the calling of the multiplex PCR reads with MiXCR, one entry per CDR3 protein. Of fewer than 550,000 distinct CDR3 sequences listed, 15% to 18% are singletons. The source material was blood. The receptors were gathered from a woman younger than 35 with Graves' hyperthyroidism.

This clonotype was detected only a few times. The chain carries TRBV14 and TRBJ1-1; D is perhaps TRBD1 (5 bases). CDR1 and CDR2 (germline): SGHDN, FVKESK. The CDR3 consists of 15 residues. Trimming pared 4 bases from V and 4 bases from J, leaving 16 bases between. CDR3 residues: CASSLPGRPFTEAFF. For the CDR3, the DNA is TGTGCCAGCAGCCTTCCGGGACGCCCTTTCACTGAAGCTTTCTTT.

The rearrangement links TRBV11-2 to TRBJ2-7; TRBD2 aligns across 10 bases. Per germline, CDR1 SGHAT and CDR2 FQNNGV. The CDR3 extends over 17 amino acids. V dropped 5 bases and J dropped 3; count of bases not matched to a gene: 13. The CDR3: CASSGWLAGVKGYEQYF. Here the CDR3 DNA reads TGTGCCAGCAGCGGGTGGCTAGCGGGAGTAAAGGGCTACGAGCAGTACTTC.

This clonotype occurred many times. The rearrangement links TRBV7-8 to TRBJ1-4; D not resolved. The CDR3 length is 14 residues. Germline values: CDR1 SGHVS, CDR2 FQNEAQ. V lost 3 bases and J lost 8, with 13 bases in between. The CDR3 sequence is CASSLLAGSEKLFF. The DNA of the CDR3 is TGTGCCAGCAGCTTGCTCGCTGGGTCCGAAAAACTGTTTTTT.

The table lists this clonotype with many counts. The chain carries TRBV12-3 or TRBV12-4 and TRBJ2-5; 9 nucleotides agree with TRBD2. The CDR3 runs to 13 residues. Trimming cost V 8 bases and J 5 bases; bases outside gene matches: 6. CDR3 amino acids: CASLVAGDETQYF. In DNA form, the CDR3 reads TGTGCCAGCTTAGTAGCGGGGGACGAGACCCAGTACTTC.

The chain links TRBV5-1 to TRBJ2-5, with 7 positions matching TRBD2. With 0 bases clipped from V and 6 bases from J, the junction kept 8 bases outside the gene matches. The V gene's germline CDR1 is SGHRS and CDR2 YFSETQ. The CDR3 loop spans 15 amino acids. The CDR3, as DNA: TGCGCCAGCAGCTTGGTGGGGGGGTCATCCCAGACCCAGTACTTC. It codes for CASSLVGGSSQTQYF.

The sample holds many counts of this clonotype. The chain couples TRBV20-1 to TRBJ2-2; D is perhaps TRBD2 (5 bases). There are 11 residues in the CDR3. V lost 5 bases and J lost 8, with 9 bases in between. CDR1 DFQATT and CDR2 SNEGSKA come from the germline V gene (reference sequence). CDR3 nucleotide sequence: TGCAGTGCTCCCCGCGGGGGGGAGCTGTTTTTT. This encodes CSAPRGGELFF.

The gene calls are TRBV9 and TRBJ1-3, with D perhaps matching TRBD1 (5 bases). Germline CDR1 SGDLS, CDR2 YYNGEE. CDR3 length: 16 amino acids. V was clipped by 4 bases and J by 0 bases, with 14 bases between them. CDR3 in amino acids: CASSPEGHLSGNTIYF. DNA for the CDR3: TGTGCCAGCAGCCCGGAAGGACATCTCTCTGGAAACACCATATATTTT.